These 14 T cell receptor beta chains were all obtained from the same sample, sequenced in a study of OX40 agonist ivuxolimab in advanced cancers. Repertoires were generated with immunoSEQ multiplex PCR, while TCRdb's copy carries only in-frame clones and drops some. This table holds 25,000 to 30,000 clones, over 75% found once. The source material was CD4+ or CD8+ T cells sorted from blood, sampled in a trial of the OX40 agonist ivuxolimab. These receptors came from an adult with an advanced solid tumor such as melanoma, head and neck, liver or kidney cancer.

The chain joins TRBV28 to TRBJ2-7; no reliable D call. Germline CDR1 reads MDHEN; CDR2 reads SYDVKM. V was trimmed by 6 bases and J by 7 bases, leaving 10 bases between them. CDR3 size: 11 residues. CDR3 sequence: CASSPWAEQYF. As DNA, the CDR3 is TGTGCCAGCAGCCCATGGGCGGAGCAGTACTTC. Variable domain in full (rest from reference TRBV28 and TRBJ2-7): DVKVTQSSRYLVKRTGEKVFLECVQDMDHENMFWYRQDPGLGLRLIYFSYDVKMKEKGDIPEGYSVSREKKERFSLILESASTNQTSMYLCASSPWAEQYFGPGTRLTVT.

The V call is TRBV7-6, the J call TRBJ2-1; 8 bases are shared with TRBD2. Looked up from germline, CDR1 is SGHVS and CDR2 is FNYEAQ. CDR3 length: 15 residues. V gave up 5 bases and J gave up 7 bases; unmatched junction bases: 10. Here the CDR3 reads CASSAGLGLINEQFF. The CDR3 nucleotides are TGTGCCAGCAGCGCGGGACTAGGGCTAATAAATGAGCAGTTCTTC. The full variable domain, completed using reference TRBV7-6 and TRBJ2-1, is GAGVSQSPRYKVTKRGQDVALRCDPISGHVSLYWYRQALGQGPEFLTYFNYEAQQDKSGLPNDRFSAERPEGSISTLTIQRTEQRDSAMYRCASSAGLGLINEQFFGPGTRLTVL.

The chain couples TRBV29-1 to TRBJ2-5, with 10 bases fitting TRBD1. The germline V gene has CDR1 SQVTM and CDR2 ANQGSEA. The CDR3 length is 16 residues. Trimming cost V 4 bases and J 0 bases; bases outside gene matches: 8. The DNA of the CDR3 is TGCAGCGTTGTCTCTTGGACAGGGGGAAACCAAGAGACCCAGTACTTC. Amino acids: CSVVSWTGGNQETQYF.

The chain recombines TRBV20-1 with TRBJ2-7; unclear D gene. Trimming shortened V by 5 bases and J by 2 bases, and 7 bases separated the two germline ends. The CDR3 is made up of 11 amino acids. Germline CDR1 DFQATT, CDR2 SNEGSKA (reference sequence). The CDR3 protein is CSAQPTYEQYF. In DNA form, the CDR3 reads TGCAGTGCTCAGCCCACCTACGAGCAGTACTTC.

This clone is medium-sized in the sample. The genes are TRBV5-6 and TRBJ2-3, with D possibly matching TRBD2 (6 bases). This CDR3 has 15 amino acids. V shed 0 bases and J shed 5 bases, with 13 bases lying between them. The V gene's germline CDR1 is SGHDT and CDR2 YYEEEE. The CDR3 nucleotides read TGTGCCAGCAGCTTGGGCGGGGACCCTGGAGATACGCAGTATTTT. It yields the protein CASSLGGDPGDTQYF.

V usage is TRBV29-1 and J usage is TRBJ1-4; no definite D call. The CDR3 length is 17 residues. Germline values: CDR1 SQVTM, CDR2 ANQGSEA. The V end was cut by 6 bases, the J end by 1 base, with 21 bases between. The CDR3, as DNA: TGCAGCGTCGCGGGTGAGCGTGGAAGTTTAACTAATGAAAAACTGTTTTTT. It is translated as CSVAGERGSLTNEKLFF.

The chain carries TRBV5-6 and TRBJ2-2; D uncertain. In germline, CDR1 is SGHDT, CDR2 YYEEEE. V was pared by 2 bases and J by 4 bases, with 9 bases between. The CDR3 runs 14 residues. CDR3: CASSFEVLTGELFF. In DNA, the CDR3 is TGTGCCAGCAGCTTTGAGGTTCTCACCGGGGAGCTGTTTTTT.

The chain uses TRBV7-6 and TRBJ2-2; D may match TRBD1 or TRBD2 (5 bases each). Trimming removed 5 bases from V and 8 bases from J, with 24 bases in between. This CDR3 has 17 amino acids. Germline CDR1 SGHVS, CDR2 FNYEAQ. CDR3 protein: CASSPTGTALYGGELFF. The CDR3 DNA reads TGTGCCAGCAGCCCAACCGGGACGGCGTTATATGGGGGGGAGCTGTTTTTT.

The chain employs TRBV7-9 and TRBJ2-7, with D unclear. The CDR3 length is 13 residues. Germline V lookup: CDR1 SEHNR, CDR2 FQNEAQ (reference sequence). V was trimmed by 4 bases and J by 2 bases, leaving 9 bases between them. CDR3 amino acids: CASSSPMAYEQYF. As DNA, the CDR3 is TGTGCCAGCAGCTCCCCCATGGCCTACGAGCAGTACTTC.

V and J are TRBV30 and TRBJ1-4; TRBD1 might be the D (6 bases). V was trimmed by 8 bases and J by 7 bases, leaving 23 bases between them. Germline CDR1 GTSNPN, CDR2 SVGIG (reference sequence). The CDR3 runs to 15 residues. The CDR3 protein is CAGGSSDRAPEKLFF. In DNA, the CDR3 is TGTGCCGGTGGAAGCTCGGACAGAGCGCCTGAAAAACTGTTTTTT.

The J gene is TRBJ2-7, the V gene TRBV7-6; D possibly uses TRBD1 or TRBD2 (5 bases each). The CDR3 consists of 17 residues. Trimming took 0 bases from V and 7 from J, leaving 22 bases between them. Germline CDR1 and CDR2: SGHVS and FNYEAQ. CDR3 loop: CASSLARGQGFLREQYF. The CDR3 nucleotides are TGTGCCAGCAGCTTAGCTAGAGGGCAGGGATTTCTACGAGAGCAGTACTTC.

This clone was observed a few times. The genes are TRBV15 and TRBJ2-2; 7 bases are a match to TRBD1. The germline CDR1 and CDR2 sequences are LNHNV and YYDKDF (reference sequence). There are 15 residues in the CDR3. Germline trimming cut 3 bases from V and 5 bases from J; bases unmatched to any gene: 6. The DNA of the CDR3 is TGTGCCACCAGCAGTCAGGGGGTTCAAACCGGGGAGCTGTTTTTT. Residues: CATSSQGVQTGELFF.

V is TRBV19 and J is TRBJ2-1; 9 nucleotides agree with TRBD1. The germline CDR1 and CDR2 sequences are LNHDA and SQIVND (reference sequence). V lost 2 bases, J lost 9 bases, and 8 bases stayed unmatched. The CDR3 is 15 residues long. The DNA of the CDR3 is TGTGCCAGTAGTATATGGGGACAGGGCCATAGTGAGCAGTTCTTC. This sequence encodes CASSIWGQGHSEQFF.

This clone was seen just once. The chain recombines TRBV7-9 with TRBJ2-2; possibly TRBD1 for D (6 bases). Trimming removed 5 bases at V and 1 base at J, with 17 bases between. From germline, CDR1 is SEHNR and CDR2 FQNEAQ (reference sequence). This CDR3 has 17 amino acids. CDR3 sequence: CASSPSPNRENTGELFF. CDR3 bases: TGTGCCAGCAGCCCATCACCGAACAGGGAGAACACCGGGGAGCTGTTTTTT.